This TCR beta chain appears in the sequencing data of a study of Ad26.COV2.S vaccination and SARS-CoV-2 variants. Using immunoSEQ multiplex PCR, the repertoire was profiled, and TCRdb retains in-frame clones only, with some absent. This sample has 510,000 or so clones, with approximately 90% found just once. Treatment indicated: roughly 19 received Ad26.COV2.S at low or high dose, single or two shots; several received placebo; per-sample allocation not given. The study sampled participants on day 63 after the first vaccine or placebo injection. The germline CDR1 and CDR2 sequences are SGHTA and FQGNSA. Between the trimmed V and J ends, which lost 4 bases and 2 bases, there was a span of 15 bases. The length of the CDR3 is 15 residues.

The specimen was peripheral blood, collected in a trial of Ad26.COV2.S vaccine versus placebo. V gene TRBV7-2 combines with J gene TRBJ2-7; D may be TRBD1 (6 bases). This TCR derives from a person aged 18-65 years who received the Ad26.COV2.S COVID-19 vaccine or a placebo. CDR3 coding DNA: TGTGCCAGCAGCTCGGGGCAGGGGCCCACCTACGAGCAGTACTTC. Its protein is CASSSGQGPTYEQYF. Variable domain in full (rest from reference TRBV7-2 and TRBJ2-7): GAGVSQSPSNKVTEKGKDVELRCDPISGHTALYWYRQSLGQGLEFLIYFQGNSAPDKSGLPSDRFSAERTGGSVSTLTIQRTQQEDSAVYLCASSSGQGPTYEQYFGPGTRLTVT.